The clone carrying this T cell receptor beta chain was seen ten or more times. These data come from a study of T-cell reconstitution after alpha-beta-depleted transplantation in children. The TCRbeta library incorporated unique molecular identifiers. A single record per CDR3 protein comes from TCRdb applying MiXCR to the PCR reads. The sample consists of around 120,000 distinct CDR3 sequences, more than 20% of them appearing once. Per germline, CDR1 SGDLS and CDR2 YYNGEE. Trimming cost V 4 bases and J 2 bases, with 22 bases left between them. The CDR3 totals 18 residues. The sample here was PBMCs, mostly from graft donor cells, taken 180 days after TCRalphabeta/CD19-depleted stem cell transplant. The rearrangement joins TRBV9 to TRBJ2-1; D is unclear. The source of this sequence is a male patient aged 2 to 9 who had a stem cell transplant for chronic granulomatous disease, so the T cells may come from the graft donor. The DNA of the CDR3 is TGTGCCAGCAGCCCCCTGCCCGGCGGATCCCTACCCTACAATGAGCAGTTCTTC. It translates to CASSPLPGGSLPYNEQFF.